The rows below give T cell receptor beta chains drawn from one sample of a study of beta chain features in type 1 diabetes. Data came from immunoSEQ multiplex PCR; TCRdb stores just in-frame clones and leaves some out. The data show about 710,000 clones, about an eighth seen once. The sequenced sample consisted of naive CD4+ T cells from blood. The receptor source for this set is a man aged 18 to 35 with type 1 diabetes. Both conserved end residues are part of each CDR3. A D gene is named only where the DNA matches it firmly. Some rows mark clone size as missing; the rest say once, few, many or name a class of expanded clone.

j_call clone_size d_call v_call cdr3_nt cdr3_aa
TRBJ2-1 few - TRBV7-9 TGTGCCAGCAGCTCGGGGCAGGGGACGAACAATGAGCAGTTCTTC CASSSGQGTNNEQFF
TRBJ1-1 few - TRBV29-1 TGCAGCGTTGAAAAGAGGCACAGGGTGAACACTGAAGCTTTCTTT CSVEKRHRVNTEAFF
TRBJ1-1 few - TRBV7-9 TGTGCCAGCAGTCGTATCCCCGGGATAGACACTGAAGCTTTCTTT CASSRIPGIDTEAFF
TRBJ2-3 few TRBD2 TRBV19 TGTGCCAGTAGTATCCTGCCTGGGCTGAGCGGGGGCGCAGATACGCAGTATTTT CASSILPGLSGGADTQYF
TRBJ1-4 - - TRBV6-5 TGTGCCAGCAGCCCCACAGGGTTTAATGAAAAACTGTTTTTT CASSPTGFNEKLFF
TRBJ2-5 few TRBD1 TRBV2 TGTGCCAGCAGTCCAAGGACAGGGGGAGAGACCCAGTACTTC CASSPRTGGETQYF
TRBJ1-5 few - TRBV2 TGTGCCAGCACCCAAACCGGTGACCAGCATTTT CASTQTGDQHF
TRBJ2-3 - - TRBV7-3 TGTGCCAGCAGCTTAATGCCCGCTGCCGATACGCAGTATTTT CASSLMPAADTQYF
TRBJ2-3 few - TRBV30 TGTGCCTGGAGGGGCTGGGATCGGGACGGGAGCACAGATACGCAGTATTTT CAWRGWDRDGSTDTQYF
TRBJ2-1 few - TRBV5-1 TGCGCCAGCAGCTTGGCCACAGAGTCGGAACAGTTCTTC CASSLATESEQFF
TRBJ2-7 - - TRBV7-2 TGTGCCAGCAGCTTCGGGATAAACTCCTACGAGCAGTACTTC CASSFGINSYEQYF
TRBJ1-1 - - TRBV15 TGTGCCACCAGCAGAGATCTCCCTAGGGGCGATGCTGAAGCTTTCTTT CATSRDLPRGDAEAFF
TRBJ1-1 - - TRBV20-1 TGCAGTGCTACCCGGGGGACTGAAGCTTTCTTT CSATRGTEAFF
TRBJ1-1 - - TRBV7-2 TGTGCCAGCAGCATACCGACAGGAGGCACTGAAGCTTTCTTT CASSIPTGGTEAFF
TRBJ2-2 few - TRBV15 TGTGCCACCAGCAGACAGGGAGGGAACACCGGGGAGCTGTTTTTT CATSRQGGNTGELFF
TRBJ2-2 - TRBD2 TRBV2 TGTGCCAGCAGCGGACTAGCGGGAGGCCTGTTTTTT CASSGLAGGLFF
TRBJ2-7 - - TRBV30 TGTGCCTGGAGTGTAGTTGCCCGGGGCGAGCAGTACTTC CAWSVVARGEQYF
TRBJ1-6 - TRBD1 TRBV15 TGTGCCACCAGCAGAGCAGGGGGGTCCCTCCACTTT CATSRAGGSLHF
TRBJ2-7 - TRBD2 TRBV9 TGTGCCAGCAGCCCCGGACTAGCGGGTCCATCCTACGAGCAGTACTTC CASSPGLAGPSYEQYF
TRBJ2-5 - TRBD1 TRBV7-2 TGTGCCAGCAGCCAGGACAGGGAACGGGGCCAAGAGACCCAGTACTTC CASSQDRERGQETQYF
TRBJ1-4 - TRBD1 TRBV5-4 TGCGCCAGCAGCCCGGGACAGGGGGTTGAAAAACTGTTTTTT CASSPGQGVEKLFF
TRBJ2-1 few - TRBV7-2 TGTGCCAGCAGCTTCCTCGGGGTTGTATCCTACAATGAGCAGTTCTTC CASSFLGVVSYNEQFF
TRBJ2-3 few - TRBV11-2 TGTGCCAGCAGCTTGACCAGGGTTGTAGATACGCAGTATTTT CASSLTRVVDTQYF
TRBJ2-5 - - TRBV7-8 TGTGCCAGCAGCTTAGTATGGGCTCAAGAGACCCAGTACTTC CASSLVWAQETQYF
TRBJ2-3 - - TRBV27 TGTGCCAGCAGCTGGGGAAGGGCAGGGACCACAGATACGCAGTATTTT CASSWGRAGTTDTQYF
TRBJ2-3 few - TRBV7-3 TGTGCCAGCAGCTTAAGACCGACAGATACGCAGTATTTT CASSLRPTDTQYF
TRBJ1-2 - - TRBV2 TGTGCCAGCAGAGAGACCCAGAAGGGTGGCTACACCTTC CASRETQKGGYTF
TRBJ2-7 - - TRBV7-2 TGTGCCAGCAGCCTCCGGGCCTACGAGCAGTACTTC CASSLRAYEQYF
TRBJ1-2 few - TRBV6-5 TGTGCCAGCAGTTACTCTGGCACACGTGGCTACACCTTC CASSYSGTRGYTF
TRBJ1-5 many - TRBV13 TGTGCCAGCAGGGACGGGACTCCCAATCAGCCCCAGCATTTT CASRDGTPNQPQHF
TRBJ2-2 - TRBD1 TRBV5-1 TGCGCCAGCAGCTTGTCGATCAACAGGGGAGCCGGGGAGCTGTTTTTT CASSLSINRGAGELFF
TRBJ1-5 few TRBD1 TRBV4-2 TGTGCCAGCAGCCCGGGACAGGGCCACAATCAGCCCCAGCATTTT CASSPGQGHNQPQHF
TRBJ1-5 few - TRBV5-1 TGCGCCAGCAGCTCAGACCCCTTTCCCGGTCAGCCCCAGCATTTT CASSSDPFPGQPQHF
TRBJ2-7 few TRBD1 TRBV25-1 TGTGCCAGCAGTTGGGGGGGACAGGGTCACGAGCAGTACTTC CASSWGGQGHEQYF
TRBJ2-7 - TRBD1 TRBV4-1 TGCGCCAGCAGCCAAGGGTACAGGGGCTACGAGCAGTACTTC CASSQGYRGYEQYF
TRBJ2-1 - - TRBV27 TGTGCCAGCGCAGCCCGGGACTCCTCCTACAATGAGCAGTTCTTC CASAARDSSYNEQFF
TRBJ1-5 few - TRBV30 TGTGCCTGGAGTGTACGAGACAGGTACCAGCCCCAGCATTTT CAWSVRDRYQPQHF
TRBJ1-2 few - TRBV4-2 TGTGCCAGCAGCCAAGATCAAGCAGGTCCTGGCTACACCTTC CASSQDQAGPGYTF
TRBJ2-7 few - TRBV10-3 TGTGCCATCAAAATTGATAGCGGCTCCTACGAGCAGTACTTC CAIKIDSGSYEQYF
TRBJ2-1 few TRBD2 TRBV28 TGTGCCAGCAGTTTAGGGACTACCTTAACAGAGCAGTTCTTC CASSLGTTLTEQFF
TRBJ1-6 - TRBD1 TRBV4-1 TGCGCCAGCAGCCTACTTACCGGGACAGCCCCTCCGTACCTCCACTTT CASSLLTGTAPPYLHF
TRBJ1-2 - - TRBV29-1 TGCAGCGTTTCTGACAGTCTCTATGGCTACACCTTC CSVSDSLYGYTF
TRBJ1-3 - TRBD1 TRBV29-1 TGCAGCGTAGCGGACAGGGGTGGCTCTGGAAACACCATATATTTT CSVADRGGSGNTIYF
TRBJ2-1 - - TRBV5-4 TGTGCCAGCAGCTTGATCGCGGGATTTGGCAATGAGCAGTTCTTC CASSLIAGFGNEQFF
TRBJ1-2 few TRBD1 TRBV7-2 TGTGCCAGCAGCTTGGGACAGGAGGTTTTCTATGGCTACACCTTC CASSLGQEVFYGYTF
TRBJ2-6 - - TRBV30 TGTGCCTGGGACAGGAGCTCTGGGGCCAACGTCCTGACTTTC CAWDRSSGANVLTF
TRBJ2-7 - - TRBV10-1 TGCGCCAGCAGGACCTTACCTACTTCTGGTGAGCAGTACTTC CASRTLPTSGEQYF